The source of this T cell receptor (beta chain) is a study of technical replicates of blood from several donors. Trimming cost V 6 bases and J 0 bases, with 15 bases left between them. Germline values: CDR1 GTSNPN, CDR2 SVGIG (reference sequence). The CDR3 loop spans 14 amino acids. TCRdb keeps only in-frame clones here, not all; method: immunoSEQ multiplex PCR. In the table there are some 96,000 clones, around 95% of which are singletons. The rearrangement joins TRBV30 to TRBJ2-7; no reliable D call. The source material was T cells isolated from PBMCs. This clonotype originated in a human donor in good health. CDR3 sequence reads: CACHEVPSSYEQYF. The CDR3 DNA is TGTGCCTGCCACGAAGTCCCGAGCTCCTACGAGCAGTACTTC.